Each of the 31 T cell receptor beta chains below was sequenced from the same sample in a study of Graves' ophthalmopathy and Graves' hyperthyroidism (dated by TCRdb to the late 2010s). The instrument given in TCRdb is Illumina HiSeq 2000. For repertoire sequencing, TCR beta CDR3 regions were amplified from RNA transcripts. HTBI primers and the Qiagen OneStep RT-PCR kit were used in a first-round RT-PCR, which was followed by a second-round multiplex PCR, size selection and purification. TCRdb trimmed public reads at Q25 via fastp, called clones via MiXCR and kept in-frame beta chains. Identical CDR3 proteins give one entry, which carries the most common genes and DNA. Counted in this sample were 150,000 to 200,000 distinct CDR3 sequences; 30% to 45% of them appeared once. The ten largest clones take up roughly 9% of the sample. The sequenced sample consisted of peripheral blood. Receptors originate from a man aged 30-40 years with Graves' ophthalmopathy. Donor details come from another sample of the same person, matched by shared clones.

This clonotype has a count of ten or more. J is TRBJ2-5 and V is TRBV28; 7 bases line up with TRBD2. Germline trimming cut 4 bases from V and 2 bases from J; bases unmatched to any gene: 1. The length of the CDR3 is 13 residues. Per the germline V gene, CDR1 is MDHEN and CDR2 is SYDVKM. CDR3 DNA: TGTGCCAGCAGTTCGGGGGGACAAGAGACCCAGTACTTC. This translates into CASSSGGQETQYF.

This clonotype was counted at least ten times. CDR3 in DNA: TGTGCCAGCAATTTCGGACAGGCACCCCTCCACTTT. Its protein is CASNFGQAPLHF. V usage is TRBV6-2 or TRBV6-3 and J usage is TRBJ1-6; TRBD1 matches 7 bases. The V and J ends lost 7 bases and 11 bases, in that order; junction bases with no gene match: 5. Germline V gene lookup returns CDR1 MNHEY and CDR2 SVGEGT. The CDR3 has 12 amino acids.

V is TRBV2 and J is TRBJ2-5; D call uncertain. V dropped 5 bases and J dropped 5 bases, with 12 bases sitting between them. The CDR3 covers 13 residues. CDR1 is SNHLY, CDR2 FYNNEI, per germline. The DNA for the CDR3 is TGTGCCAGCAGTACCTATGAGGATGAGACCCAGTACTTC. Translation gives CASSTYEDETQYF. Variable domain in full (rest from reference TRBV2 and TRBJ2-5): EPEVTQTPSHQVTQMGQEVILRCVPISNHLYFYWYRQILGQKVEFLVSFYNNEISEKSEIFDDQFSVERPDGSNFTLKIRSTKLEDSAMYFCASSTYEDETQYFGPGTRLLVL.

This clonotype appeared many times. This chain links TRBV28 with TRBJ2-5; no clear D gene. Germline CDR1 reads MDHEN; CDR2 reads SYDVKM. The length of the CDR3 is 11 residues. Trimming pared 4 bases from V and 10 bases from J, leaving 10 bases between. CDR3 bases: TGTGCCAGCAGTTCCGAATTGAACCAGTACTTC. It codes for CASSSELNQYF.

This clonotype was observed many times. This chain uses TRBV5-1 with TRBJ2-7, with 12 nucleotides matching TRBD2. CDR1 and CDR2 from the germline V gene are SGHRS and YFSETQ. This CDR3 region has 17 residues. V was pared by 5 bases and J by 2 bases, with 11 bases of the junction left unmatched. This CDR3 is CASRRGLAGIPTYEQYF. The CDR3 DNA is TGCGCCAGCAGACGAGGACTAGCGGGGATACCTACCTACGAGCAGTACTTC.

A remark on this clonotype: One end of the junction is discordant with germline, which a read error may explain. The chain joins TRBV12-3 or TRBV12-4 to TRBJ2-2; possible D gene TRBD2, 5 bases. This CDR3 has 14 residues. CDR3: CASSLTRHTGELFF. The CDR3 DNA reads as TGTGCCAGCAGTTTAACGAGGCACACCGGGGAGCTTTTTTTT.

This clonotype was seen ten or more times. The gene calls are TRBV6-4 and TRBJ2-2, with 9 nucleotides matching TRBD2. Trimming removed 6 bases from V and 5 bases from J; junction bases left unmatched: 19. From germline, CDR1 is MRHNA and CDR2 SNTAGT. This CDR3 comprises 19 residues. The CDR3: CASSRRDSGRRDVTGELFF. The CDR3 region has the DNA TGTGCCAGCAGCCGAAGAGATAGCGGGAGACGAGACGTGACCGGGGAGCTGTTTTTT.

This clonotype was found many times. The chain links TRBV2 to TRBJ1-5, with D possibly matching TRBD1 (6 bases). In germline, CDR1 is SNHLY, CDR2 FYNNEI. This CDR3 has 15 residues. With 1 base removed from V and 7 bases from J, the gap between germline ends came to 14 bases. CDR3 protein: CASSEVGQGRQPQHF. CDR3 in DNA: TGTGCCAGCAGTGAAGTTGGGCAGGGGCGGCAGCCCCAGCATTTT.

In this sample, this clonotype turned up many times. The DNA for the CDR3 is TGTGCCAGCAGTTACGACCGGCGGGAGGGCCGCTACGAGCAGTACTTC. Translation gives CASSYDRREGRYEQYF. The chain employs TRBV6-2 or TRBV6-3 and TRBJ2-7; 9 bases fit TRBD2. The CDR3 is 16 amino acids. V shed 2 bases, J shed 3 bases, and the junction held 8 bases outside the gene matches. The germline V gene has CDR1 MNHEY and CDR2 SVGEGT.

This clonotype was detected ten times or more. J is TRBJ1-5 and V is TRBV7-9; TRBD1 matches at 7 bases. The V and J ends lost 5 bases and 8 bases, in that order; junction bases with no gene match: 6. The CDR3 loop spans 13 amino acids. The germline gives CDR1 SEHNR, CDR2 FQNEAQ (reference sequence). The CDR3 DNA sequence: TGTGCCAGCAGCAATGACAGGGCGGAGCCCCAGCATTTT. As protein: CASSNDRAEPQHF.

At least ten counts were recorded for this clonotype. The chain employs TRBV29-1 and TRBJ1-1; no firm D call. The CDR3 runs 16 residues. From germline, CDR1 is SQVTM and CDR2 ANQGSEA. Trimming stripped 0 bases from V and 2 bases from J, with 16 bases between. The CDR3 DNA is TGCAGCGTTGAAGATTATTCGGGGAGCCTTAACACTGAAGCTTTCTTT. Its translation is CSVEDYSGSLNTEAFF. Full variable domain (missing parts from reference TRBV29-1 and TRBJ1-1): SAVISQKPSRDICQRGTSLTIQCQVDSQVTMMFWYRQQPGQSLTLIATANQGSEATYESGFVIDKFPISRPNLTFSTLTVSNMSPEDSSIYLCSVEDYSGSLNTEAFFGQGTRLTVV.

CDR3 DNA sequence: TGTGCCAGCAGGTTGCGCTCCTACGAGCAGTACTTC. It codes for CASRLRSYEQYF. The chain uses TRBV6-1 and TRBJ2-7; unclear D gene. This CDR3 is 12 amino acids long. V was shortened by 6 bases and J by 0 bases, with 6 bases between the two germline ends. Germline V lookup: CDR1 MNHNS, CDR2 SASEGT.

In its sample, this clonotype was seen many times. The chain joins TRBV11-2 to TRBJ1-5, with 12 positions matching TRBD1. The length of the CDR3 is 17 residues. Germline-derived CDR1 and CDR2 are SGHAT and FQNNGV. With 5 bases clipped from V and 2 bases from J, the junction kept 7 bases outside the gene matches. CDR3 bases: TGTGCCAGCAGCCACACGGGACAGGGGGCGGGCAATCAGCCCCAGCATTTT. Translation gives CASSHTGQGAGNQPQHF.

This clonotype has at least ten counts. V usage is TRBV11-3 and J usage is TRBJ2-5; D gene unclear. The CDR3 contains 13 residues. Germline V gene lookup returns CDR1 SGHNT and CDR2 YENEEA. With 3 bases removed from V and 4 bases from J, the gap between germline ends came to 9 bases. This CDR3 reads CASSFMAIETQYF. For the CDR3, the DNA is TGTGCCAGCAGCTTCATGGCCATAGAGACCCAGTACTTC.

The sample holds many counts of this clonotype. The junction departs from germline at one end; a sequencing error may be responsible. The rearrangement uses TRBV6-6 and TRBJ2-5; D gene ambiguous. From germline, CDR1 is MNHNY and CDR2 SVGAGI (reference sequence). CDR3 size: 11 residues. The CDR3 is CASSYNGEPHF. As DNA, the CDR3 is TGTGCCAGCAGTTACAATGGCGAACCGCACTTC.

DNA of the CDR3: TGTGCCAGCAGTTTTGTCAGAAGCGGGAGGCCTCGAGGTAGCCAAGAGACCCAGTACTTC. As protein: CASSFVRSGRPRGSQETQYF. The chain links TRBV28 to TRBJ2-5; 9 positions agree with TRBD2. Per germline, CDR1 MDHEN and CDR2 SYDVKM. This CDR3 is built from 20 residues. J gave up 1 base and V 3 bases, and 18 bases lay outside the gene matches.

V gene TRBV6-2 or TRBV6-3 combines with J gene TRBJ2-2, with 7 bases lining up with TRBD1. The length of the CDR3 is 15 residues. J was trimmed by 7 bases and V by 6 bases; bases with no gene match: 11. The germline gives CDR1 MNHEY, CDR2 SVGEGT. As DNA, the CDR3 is TGTGCCAGCAGCCAATTGACAGGGAGTGGCGGGGAGCTGTTTTTT. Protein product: CASSQLTGSGGELFF.

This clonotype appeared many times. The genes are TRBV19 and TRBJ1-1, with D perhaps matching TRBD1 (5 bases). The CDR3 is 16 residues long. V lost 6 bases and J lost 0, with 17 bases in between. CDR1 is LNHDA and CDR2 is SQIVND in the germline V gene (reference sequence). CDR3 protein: CASSGQTGGMNTEAFF. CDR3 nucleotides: TGTGCCAGTAGCGGTCAGACCGGGGGGATGAACACTGAAGCTTTCTTT.

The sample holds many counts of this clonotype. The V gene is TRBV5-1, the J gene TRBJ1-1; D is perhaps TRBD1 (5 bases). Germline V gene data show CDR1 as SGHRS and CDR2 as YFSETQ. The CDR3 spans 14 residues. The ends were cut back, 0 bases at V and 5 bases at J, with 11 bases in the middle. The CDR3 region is CASSLEGVRTEAFF. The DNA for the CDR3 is TGCGCCAGCAGCTTGGAAGGGGTCCGAACTGAAGCTTTCTTT.

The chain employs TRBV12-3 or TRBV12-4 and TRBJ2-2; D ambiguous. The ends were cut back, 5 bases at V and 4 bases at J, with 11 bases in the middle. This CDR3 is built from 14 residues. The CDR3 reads CASSPKQPTGELFF. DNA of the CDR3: TGTGCCAGCAGTCCGAAACAGCCCACCGGGGAGCTGTTTTTT.

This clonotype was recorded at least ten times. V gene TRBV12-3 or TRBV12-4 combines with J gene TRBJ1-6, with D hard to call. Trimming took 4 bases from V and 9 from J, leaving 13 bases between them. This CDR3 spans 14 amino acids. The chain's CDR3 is CASSWYRAGSPLHF. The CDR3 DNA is TGTGCCAGCAGTTGGTACCGAGCGGGTTCACCCCTCCACTTT.

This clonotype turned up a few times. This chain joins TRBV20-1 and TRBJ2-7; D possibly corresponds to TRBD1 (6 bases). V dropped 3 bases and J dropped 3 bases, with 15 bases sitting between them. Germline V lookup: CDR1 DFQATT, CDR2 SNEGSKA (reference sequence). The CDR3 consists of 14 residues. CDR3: CSASNRVSGYEQYF. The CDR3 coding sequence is TGCAGTGCTAGCAACAGGGTCTCGGGCTACGAGCAGTACTTC.

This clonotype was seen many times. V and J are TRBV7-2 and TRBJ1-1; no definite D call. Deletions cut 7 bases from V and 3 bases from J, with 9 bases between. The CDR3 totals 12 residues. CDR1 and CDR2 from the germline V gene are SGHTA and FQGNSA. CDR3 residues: CASILEDTEAFF. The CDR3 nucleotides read TGTGCCAGCATCCTCGAGGACACTGAAGCTTTCTTT.

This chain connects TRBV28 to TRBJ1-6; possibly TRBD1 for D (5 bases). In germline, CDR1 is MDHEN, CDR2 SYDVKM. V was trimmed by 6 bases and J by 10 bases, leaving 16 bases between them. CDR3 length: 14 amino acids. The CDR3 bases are TGTGCCAGCAGGGGTCAGGGAGGGGAGTCACCCCTCCACTTT. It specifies CASRGQGGESPLHF.

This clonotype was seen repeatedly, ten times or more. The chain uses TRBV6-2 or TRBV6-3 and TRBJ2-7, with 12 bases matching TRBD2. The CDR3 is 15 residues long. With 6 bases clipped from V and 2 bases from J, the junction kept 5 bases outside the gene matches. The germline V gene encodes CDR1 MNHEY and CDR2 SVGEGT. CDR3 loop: CASRRTSGDTYEQYF. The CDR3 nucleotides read TGTGCCAGCAGACGGACTAGCGGGGATACCTACGAGCAGTACTTC.

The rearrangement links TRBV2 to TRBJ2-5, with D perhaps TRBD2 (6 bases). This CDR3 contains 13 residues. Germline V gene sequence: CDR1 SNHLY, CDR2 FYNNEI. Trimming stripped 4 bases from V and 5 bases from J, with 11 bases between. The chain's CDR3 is CASSGGEEETQYF. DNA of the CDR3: TGTGCCAGCAGTGGGGGGGAGGAGGAGACCCAGTACTTC.

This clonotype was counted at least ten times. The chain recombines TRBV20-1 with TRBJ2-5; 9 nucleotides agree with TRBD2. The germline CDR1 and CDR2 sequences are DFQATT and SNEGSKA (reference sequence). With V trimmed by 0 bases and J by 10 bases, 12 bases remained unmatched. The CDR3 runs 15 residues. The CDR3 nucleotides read TGCAGTGCTAGAGATCGGCTAGCGGGGTACGGGGACCAGTACTTC. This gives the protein CSARDRLAGYGDQYF.

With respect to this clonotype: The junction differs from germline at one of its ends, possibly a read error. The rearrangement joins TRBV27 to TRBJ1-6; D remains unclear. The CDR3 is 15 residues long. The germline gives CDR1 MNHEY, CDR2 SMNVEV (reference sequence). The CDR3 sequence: CAISESGPMNSPLHF. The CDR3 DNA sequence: TGTGCCATCAGTGAGTCGGGCCCAATGAATTCACCCCTCCACTTT.

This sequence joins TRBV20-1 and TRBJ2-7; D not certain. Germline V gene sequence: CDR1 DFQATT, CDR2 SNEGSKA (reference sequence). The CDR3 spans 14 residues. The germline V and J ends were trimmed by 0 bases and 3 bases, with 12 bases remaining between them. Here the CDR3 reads CSAREPVSGYEQYF. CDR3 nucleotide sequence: TGCAGTGCTAGAGAGCCAGTTTCTGGCTACGAGCAGTACTTC.

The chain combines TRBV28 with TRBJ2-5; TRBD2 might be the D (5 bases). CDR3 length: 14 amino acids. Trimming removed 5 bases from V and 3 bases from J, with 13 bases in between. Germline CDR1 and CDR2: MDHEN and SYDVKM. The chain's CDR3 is CASSRPSGEETQYF. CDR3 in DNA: TGTGCCAGCAGTCGACCAAGCGGAGAAGAGACCCAGTACTTC.

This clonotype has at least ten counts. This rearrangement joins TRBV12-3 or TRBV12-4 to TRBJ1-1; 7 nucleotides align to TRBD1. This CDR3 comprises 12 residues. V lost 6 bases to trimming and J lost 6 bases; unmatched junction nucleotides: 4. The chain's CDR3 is CASSRDSPEAFF. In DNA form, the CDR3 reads TGTGCCAGCAGCCGGGACAGTCCTGAAGCTTTCTTT.